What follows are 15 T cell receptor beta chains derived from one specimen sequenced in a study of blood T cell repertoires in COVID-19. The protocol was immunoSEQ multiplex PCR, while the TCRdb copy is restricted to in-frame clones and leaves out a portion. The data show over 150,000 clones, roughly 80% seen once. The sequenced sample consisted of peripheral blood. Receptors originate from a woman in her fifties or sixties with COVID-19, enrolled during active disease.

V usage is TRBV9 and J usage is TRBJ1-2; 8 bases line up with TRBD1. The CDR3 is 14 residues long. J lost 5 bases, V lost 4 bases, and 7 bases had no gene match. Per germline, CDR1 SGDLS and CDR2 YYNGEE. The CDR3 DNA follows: TGTGCCAGCAGCCCCCAGGACAGGGTTTATGGCTACACCTTC. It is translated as CASSPQDRVYGYTF.

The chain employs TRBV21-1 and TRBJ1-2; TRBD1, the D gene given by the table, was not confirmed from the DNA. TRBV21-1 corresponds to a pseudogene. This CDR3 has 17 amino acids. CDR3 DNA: TGTGCCAGCAGCAAAGCGCCAGACAGGGGGGTCTTCTATGGCTACACCTTC. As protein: CASSKAPDRGVFYGYTF.

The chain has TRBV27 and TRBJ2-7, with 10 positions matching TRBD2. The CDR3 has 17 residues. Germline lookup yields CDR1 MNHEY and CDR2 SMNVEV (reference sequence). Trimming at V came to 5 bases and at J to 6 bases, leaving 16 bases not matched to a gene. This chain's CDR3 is CASSPILTSGLSLEQYF. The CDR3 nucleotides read TGTGCCAGCAGTCCAATCTTGACTAGCGGGCTCTCACTCGAGCAGTACTTC.

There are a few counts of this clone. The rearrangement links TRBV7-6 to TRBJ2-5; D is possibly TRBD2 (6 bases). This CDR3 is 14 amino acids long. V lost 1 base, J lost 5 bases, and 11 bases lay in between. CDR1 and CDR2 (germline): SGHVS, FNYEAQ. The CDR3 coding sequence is TGTGCCAGCAGCTTAGTCGGAGGGAAGGAGACCCAGTACTTC. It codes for CASSLVGGKETQYF. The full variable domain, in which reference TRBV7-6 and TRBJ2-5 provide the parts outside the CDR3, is GAGVSQSPRYKVTKRGQDVALRCDPISGHVSLYWYRQALGQGPEFLTYFNYEAQQDKSGLPNDRFSAERPEGSISTLTIQRTEQRDSAMYRCASSLVGGKETQYFGPGTRLLVL.

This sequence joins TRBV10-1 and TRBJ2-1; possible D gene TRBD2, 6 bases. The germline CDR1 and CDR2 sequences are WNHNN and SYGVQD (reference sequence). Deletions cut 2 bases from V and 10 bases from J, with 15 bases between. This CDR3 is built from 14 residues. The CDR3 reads CASSEPTRRDEQFF. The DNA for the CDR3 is TGCGCCAGCAGTGAGCCTACGCGGCGGGACGAGCAGTTCTTC.

DNA of the CDR3: TGCAGCGTTGAAGCTGGACAGAACTATGGCTACACCTTC. This translates into CSVEAGQNYGYTF. The V call is TRBV29-1, the J call TRBJ1-2, with a weak D call TRBD1 (6 bases). Germline V gives CDR1 SQVTM, CDR2 ANQGSEA. The CDR3 length is 13 residues. V shed 1 base and J shed 2 bases, with 8 bases lying between them.

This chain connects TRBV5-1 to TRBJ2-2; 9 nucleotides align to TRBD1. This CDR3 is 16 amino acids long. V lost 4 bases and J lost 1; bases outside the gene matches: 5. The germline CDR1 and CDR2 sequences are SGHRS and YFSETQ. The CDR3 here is CASSPGQGRNTGELFF. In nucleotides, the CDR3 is TGCGCCAGCAGCCCCGGACAGGGGCGGAACACCGGGGAGCTGTTTTTT. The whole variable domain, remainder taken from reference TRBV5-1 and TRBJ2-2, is KAGVTQTPRYLIKTRGQQVTLSCSPISGHRSVSWYQQTPGQGLQFLFEYFSETQRNKGNFPGRFSGRQFSNSRSEMNVSTLELGDSALYLCASSPGQGRNTGELFFGEGSRLTVL.

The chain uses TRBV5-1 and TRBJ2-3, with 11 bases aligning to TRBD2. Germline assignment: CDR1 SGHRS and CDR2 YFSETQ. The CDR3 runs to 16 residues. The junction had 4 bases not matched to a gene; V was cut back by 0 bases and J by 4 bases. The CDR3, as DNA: TGCGCCAGCAGCTTGGTGACTAGCGGGATTGCAGATACGCAGTATTTT. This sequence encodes CASSLVTSGIADTQYF.

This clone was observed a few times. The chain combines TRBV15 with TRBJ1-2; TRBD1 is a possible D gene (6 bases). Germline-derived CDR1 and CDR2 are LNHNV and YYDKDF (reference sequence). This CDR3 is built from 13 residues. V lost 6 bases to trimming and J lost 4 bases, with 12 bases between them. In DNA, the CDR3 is TGTGCCACCAGTATGACAGGTGCCTATGGCTACACCTTC. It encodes CATSMTGAYGYTF.

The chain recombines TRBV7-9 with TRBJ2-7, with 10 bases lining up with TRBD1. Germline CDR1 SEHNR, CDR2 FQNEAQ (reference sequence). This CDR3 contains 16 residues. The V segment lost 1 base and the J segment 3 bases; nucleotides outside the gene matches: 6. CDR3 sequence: CASSLVGGQGRYEQYF. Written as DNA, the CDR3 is TGTGCCAGCAGCTTAGTGGGGGGACAGGGGCGCTACGAGCAGTACTTC.

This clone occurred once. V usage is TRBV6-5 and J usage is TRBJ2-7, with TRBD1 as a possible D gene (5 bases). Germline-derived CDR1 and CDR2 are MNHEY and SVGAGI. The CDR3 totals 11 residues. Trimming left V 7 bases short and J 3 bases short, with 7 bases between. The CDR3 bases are TGTGCCAGCACTAGGGGCTACGAGCAGTACGTC. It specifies CASTRGYEQYV.

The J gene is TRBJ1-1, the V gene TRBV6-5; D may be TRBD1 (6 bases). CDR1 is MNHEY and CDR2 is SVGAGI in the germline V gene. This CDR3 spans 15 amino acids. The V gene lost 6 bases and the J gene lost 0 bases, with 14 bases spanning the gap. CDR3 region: CASSSRGRMNTEAFF. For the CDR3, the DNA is TGTGCCAGCAGCAGCAGGGGCCGGATGAACACTGAAGCTTTCTTT.

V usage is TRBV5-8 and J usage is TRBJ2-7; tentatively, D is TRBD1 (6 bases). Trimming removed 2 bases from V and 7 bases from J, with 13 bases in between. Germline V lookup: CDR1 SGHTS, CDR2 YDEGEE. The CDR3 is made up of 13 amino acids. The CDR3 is CASSFYRAGEQYF. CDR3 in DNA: TGTGCCAGCAGCTTTTACAGGGCTGGGGAGCAGTACTTC.

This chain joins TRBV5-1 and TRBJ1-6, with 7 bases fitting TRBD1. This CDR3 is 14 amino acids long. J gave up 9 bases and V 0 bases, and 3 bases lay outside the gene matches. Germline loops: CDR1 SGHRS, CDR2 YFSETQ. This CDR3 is CASSLGQGSSPLHF. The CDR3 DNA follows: TGCGCCAGCAGCTTGGGACAGGGATCTTCACCCCTCCACTTT.

CDR3 residues: CASSRQANTEAFF. The CDR3 DNA sequence: TGTGCCAGTAGTAGACAGGCGAACACTGAAGCTTTCTTT. The V call is TRBV19, the J call TRBJ1-1; possible D gene TRBD1, 6 bases. Germline V lookup: CDR1 LNHDA, CDR2 SQIVND (reference sequence). V lost 4 bases to trimming and J lost 1 base, with 7 bases between them. The CDR3 extends over 13 amino acids.